One and the same sample provided the 7 T cell receptor beta chains below, sequenced in a study of blood T cell repertoires in COVID-19. Repertoires were generated with immunoSEQ multiplex PCR, while TCRdb's copy carries only in-frame clones and drops some. The sample gives 210,000 or so clones, 70% to 90% of which show up once; approximately 12% is in the top ten. The sample was peripheral blood. These receptors were obtained from a young woman who had recovered from COVID-19.

The rearrangement links TRBV7-9 to TRBJ1-5, with TRBD1 matching 7 bases. CDR1 SEHNR and CDR2 FQNEAQ come from the germline V gene (reference sequence). This CDR3 is 11 amino acids long. After removal of 4 bases from V and 11 bases from J, the junction contained 2 bases not matched to a gene. CDR3 amino acids: CASSSGGTQHF. The CDR3 nucleotides read TGTGCCAGCAGCTCAGGGGGAACCCAGCATTTT. Supplemented by reference TRBV7-9 and TRBJ1-5, the full variable domain reads DTGVSQNPRHKITKRGQNVTFRCDPISEHNRLYWYRQTLGQGPEFLTYFQNEAQLEKSRLLSDRFSAERPKGSFSTLEIQRTEQGDSAMYLCASSSGGTQHFGDGTRLSIL.

There are a few counts of this clone. The rearrangement links TRBV6-2 or TRBV6-3 to TRBJ2-1, with 11 bases aligning to TRBD2. Germline values: CDR1 MNHEY, CDR2 SVGEGT. This CDR3 region has 16 residues. After removal of 2 bases from V and 1 base from J, the junction contained 1 base not matched to a gene. The CDR3 loop is CASSYLAGGSYNEQFF. In nucleotides, the CDR3 is TGTGCCAGCAGTTACCTAGCGGGAGGTTCCTACAATGAGCAGTTCTTC.

The genes are TRBV6-5 and TRBJ1-3; D unclear. Trimming left V 4 bases short and J 3 bases short, with 13 bases between. CDR1 and CDR2 from the germline V gene are MNHEY and SVGAGI. CDR3 length equals 15 residues. CDR3 bases: TGTGCCAGCAGTTCGATCTTTACAATTGGAAACACCATATATTTT. Protein: CASSSIFTIGNTIYF.

The count of this clone is one. The V and J genes are TRBV5-1 and TRBJ2-2; D not certain. V shed 4 bases and J shed 5 bases, with 15 bases lying between them. Germline V CDR1 and CDR2: SGHRS, YFSETQ. The CDR3 is 15 residues long. DNA for the CDR3: TGCGCCAGCAGCCTAGACGTCAGAGGAACCGGGGAGCTGTTTTTT. Translation: CASSLDVRGTGELFF.

J is TRBJ1-1 and V is TRBV28, with D possibly TRBD1 on 6 matching bases. Germline CDR1 and CDR2: MDHEN and SYDVKM. Trimming cost V 7 bases and J 1 base, with 10 bases left between them. The CDR3 sequence is 13 residues long. CDR3 coding DNA: TGTGCCAGCACTAGGACAGCGAACACTGAAGCTTTCTTT. Residues: CASTRTANTEAFF.

The V gene is TRBV4-1, the J gene TRBJ2-1; weak D call: TRBD2 (6 bases). CDR1 is MGHRA, CDR2 YSYEKL, per germline. There are 13 residues in the CDR3. Trimming took 6 bases from V and 6 from J, leaving 12 bases between them. The CDR3 DNA reads TGCGCCAGCAGTGGAGGGACGCCCAATGAGCAGTTCTTC. This translates into CASSGGTPNEQFF.

The gene calls are TRBV18 and TRBJ1-2; D remains unclear. The CDR3 covers 15 residues. Looked up from germline, CDR1 is KGHSH and CDR2 is LQKENI. Trimming stripped 3 bases from V and 5 bases from J, with 16 bases between. The CDR3 nucleotides read TGTGCCAGCTCACCTGGACTCAACCAAGCGTATGGCTACACCTTC. Translating it yields CASSPGLNQAYGYTF.